This T cell receptor (beta chain) appears in the sequencing data of a study of blood T cell repertoires in COVID-19. A Seattle source enrolled patients during active infection and followed them longitudinally. V lost 4 bases to trimming and J lost 4 bases; unmatched junction nucleotides: 12. In germline, CDR1 is SEHNR, CDR2 FQNEAQ (reference sequence). The CDR3 contains 17 residues. Sequencing was performed with immunoSEQ multiplex PCR; in TCRdb, only in-frame clones are kept and a portion is missing. Counted here are under 250,000 clones, 80% to 95% occurring once; the ten biggest clones make up more than 0.7%.

The receptor comes from a man aged 60 to 75 with COVID-19, enrolled during active disease. V and J are TRBV7-9 and TRBJ1-5; 8 bases map to TRBD1. The sequenced sample consisted of peripheral blood. CDR3 sequence reads: CASSSGQGRKGNQPQHF. DNA of the CDR3: TGTGCCAGCAGCTCAGGACAGGGAAGGAAGGGAAATCAGCCCCAGCATTTT.